This T cell receptor (beta chain) comes out of a study of metastatic and nonmetastatic thyroid tumors. This clone was counted a few times. Its specificity is not known. The junction differs from germline at one of its ends, possibly a read error. All patients were untreated before thyroid surgery. Study-level findings and limits: Across blood and tumor, TCR beta diversity in malignant thyroid tumors was reportedly significantly higher than in benign nodules.

The CDR3 contains 14 residues. Germline assignment: CDR1 MNHNS and CDR2 SASEGT. Under the authors' procedure: Clinicopathological groups differed in CDR3, with these differences serving to build a distant-metastasis classifier for papillary thyroid cancer. TCRdb called clones again from the PCR reads with MiXCR. The V and J calls were not made by the authors but by TCRdb's processing. This sample has 20,000 or so clones, with 23% found just once. Sequencing used blood. This clonotype was obtained from a male donor with papillary thyroid cancer or a benign thyroid nodule (not recorded which). Some clones in this sample may be carry-over from other donors' samples. V gene TRBV6-1 combines with J gene TRBJ2-1; 7 nucleotides align to TRBD2. CDR3 in amino acids: CASSEVGGYNKQFF. In DNA form, the CDR3 reads TGTGCCAGCAGTGAGGTGGGAGGGTACAATAAGCAGTTCTTC.